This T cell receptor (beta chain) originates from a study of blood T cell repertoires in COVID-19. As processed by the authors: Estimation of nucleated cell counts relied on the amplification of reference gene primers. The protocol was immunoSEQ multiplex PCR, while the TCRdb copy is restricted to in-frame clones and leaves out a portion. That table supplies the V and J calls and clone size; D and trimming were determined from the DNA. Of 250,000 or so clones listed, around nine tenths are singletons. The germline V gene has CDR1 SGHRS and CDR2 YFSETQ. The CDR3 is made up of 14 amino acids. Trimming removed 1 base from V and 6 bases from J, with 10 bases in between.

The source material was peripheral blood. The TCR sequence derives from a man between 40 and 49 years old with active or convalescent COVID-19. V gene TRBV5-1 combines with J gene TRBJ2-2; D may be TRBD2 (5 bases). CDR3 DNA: TGCGCCAGCAGCTTGAACCTGGAGGCCGGGGAGCTGTTTTTT. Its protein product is CASSLNLEAGELFF.